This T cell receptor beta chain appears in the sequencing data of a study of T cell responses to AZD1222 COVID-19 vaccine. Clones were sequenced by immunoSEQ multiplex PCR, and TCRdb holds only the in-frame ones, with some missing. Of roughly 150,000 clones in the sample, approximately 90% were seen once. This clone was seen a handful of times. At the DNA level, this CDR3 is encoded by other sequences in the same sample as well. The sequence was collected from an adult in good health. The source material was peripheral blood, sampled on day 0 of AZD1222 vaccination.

The CDR3 coding sequence is TGTGCCAGCAGTGATGCCTGGAACACTGAAGCTTTCTTT. Its translation is CASSDAWNTEAFF. The rearrangement joins TRBV6-1 to TRBJ1-1; no firm D call. This CDR3 spans 13 amino acids. Germline-derived CDR1 and CDR2 are MNHNS and SASEGT. V shed 3 bases and J shed 1 base, with 6 bases lying between them.